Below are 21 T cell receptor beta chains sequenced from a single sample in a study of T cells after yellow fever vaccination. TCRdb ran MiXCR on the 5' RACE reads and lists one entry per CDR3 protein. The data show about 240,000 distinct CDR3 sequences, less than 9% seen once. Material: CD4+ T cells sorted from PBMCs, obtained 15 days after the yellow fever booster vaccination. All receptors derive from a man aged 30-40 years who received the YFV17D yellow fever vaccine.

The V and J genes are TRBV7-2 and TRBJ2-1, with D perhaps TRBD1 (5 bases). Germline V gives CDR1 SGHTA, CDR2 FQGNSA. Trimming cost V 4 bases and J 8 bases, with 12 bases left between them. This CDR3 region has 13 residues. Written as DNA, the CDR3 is TGTGCCAGCAGCTCGCGACAGTTCGATGAGCAGTTCTTC. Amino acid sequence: CASSSRQFDEQFF.

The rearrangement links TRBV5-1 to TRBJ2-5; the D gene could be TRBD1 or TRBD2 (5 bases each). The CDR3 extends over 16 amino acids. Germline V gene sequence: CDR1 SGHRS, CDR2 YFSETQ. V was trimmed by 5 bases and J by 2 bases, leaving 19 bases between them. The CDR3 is CASSLVGGVVQETQYF. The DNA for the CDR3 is TGCGCCAGCAGTCTGGTTGGGGGAGTAGTGCAAGAGACCCAGTACTTC.

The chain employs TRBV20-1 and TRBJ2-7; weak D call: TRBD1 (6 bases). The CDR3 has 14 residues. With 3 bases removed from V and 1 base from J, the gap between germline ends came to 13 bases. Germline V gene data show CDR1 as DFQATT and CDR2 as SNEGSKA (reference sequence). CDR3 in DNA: TGCAGTGCTAGTAAGGGGGATGGGTCCTACGAGCAGTACTTC. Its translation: CSASKGDGSYEQYF.

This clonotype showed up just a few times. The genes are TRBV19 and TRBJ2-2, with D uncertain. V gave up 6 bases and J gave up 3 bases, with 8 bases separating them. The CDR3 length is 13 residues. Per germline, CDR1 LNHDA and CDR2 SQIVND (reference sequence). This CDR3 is CASSAHDTGELFF. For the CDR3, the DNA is TGTGCCAGTAGCGCACATGACACCGGGGAGCTGTTTTTT.

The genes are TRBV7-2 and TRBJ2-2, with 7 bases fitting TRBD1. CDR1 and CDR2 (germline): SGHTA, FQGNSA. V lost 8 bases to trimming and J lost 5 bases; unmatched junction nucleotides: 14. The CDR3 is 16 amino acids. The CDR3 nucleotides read TGTGCCAGCGGGAAGGGAGACAGGGTGGCAACCGGGGAGCTGTTTTTT. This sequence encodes CASGKGDRVATGELFF.

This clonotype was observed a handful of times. The CDR3 DNA reads as TGCAGTGCTAGAGATCCCCTAGCGGGAGGGACGGAGACCCAGTACTTC. It yields the protein CSARDPLAGGTETQYF. The chain couples TRBV20-1 to TRBJ2-5; 12 bases match TRBD2. Germline V CDR1 and CDR2: DFQATT, SNEGSKA (reference sequence). With V trimmed by 0 bases and J by 5 bases, 7 bases remained unmatched. The CDR3 runs to 16 residues.

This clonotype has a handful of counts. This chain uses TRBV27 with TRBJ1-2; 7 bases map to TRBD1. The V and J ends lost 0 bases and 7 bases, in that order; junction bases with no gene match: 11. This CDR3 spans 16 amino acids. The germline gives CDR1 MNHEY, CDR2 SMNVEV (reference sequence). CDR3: CASSLSPNWPGGGYTF. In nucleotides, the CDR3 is TGTGCCAGCAGTTTATCTCCGAATTGGCCAGGGGGTGGCTACACCTTC.

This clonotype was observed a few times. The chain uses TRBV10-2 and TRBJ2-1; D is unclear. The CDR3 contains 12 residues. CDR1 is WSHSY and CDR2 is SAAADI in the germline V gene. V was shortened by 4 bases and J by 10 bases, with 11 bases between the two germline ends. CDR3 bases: TGCGCCAGCAGTGCTGAGTTTGGGGAGCAGTTCTTC. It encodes CASSAEFGEQFF.

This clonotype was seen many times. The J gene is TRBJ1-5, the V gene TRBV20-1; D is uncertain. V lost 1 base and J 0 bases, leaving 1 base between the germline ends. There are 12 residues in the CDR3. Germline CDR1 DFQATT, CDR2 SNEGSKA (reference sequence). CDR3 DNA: TGCAGTGCTAGAGTTAGCAATCAGCCCCAGCATTTT. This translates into CSARVSNQPQHF.

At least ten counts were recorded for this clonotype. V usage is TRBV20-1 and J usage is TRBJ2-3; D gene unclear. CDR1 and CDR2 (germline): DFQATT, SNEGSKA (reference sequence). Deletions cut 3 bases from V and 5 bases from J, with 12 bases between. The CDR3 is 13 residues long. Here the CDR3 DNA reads TGCAGTGCTAGCGACGAGCGATTAGATACGCAGTATTTT. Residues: CSASDERLDTQYF.

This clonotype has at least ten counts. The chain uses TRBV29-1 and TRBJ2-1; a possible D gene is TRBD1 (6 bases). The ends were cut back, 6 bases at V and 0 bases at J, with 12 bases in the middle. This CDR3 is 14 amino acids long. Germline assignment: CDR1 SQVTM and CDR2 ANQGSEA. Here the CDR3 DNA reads TGCAGCGTGAGGACAGCGAGCTCCTACAATGAGCAGTTCTTC. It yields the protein CSVRTASSYNEQFF.

The CDR3 protein is CASSPSEKLFF. The CDR3, as DNA: TGTGCCAGCAGCCCCTCAGAAAAACTGTTTTTT. The rearrangement uses TRBV7-9 and TRBJ1-4; D gene uncertain. Trimming removed 5 bases from V and 8 bases from J, with 6 bases in between. The CDR3 covers 11 residues. Germline V lookup: CDR1 SEHNR, CDR2 FQNEAQ (reference sequence).

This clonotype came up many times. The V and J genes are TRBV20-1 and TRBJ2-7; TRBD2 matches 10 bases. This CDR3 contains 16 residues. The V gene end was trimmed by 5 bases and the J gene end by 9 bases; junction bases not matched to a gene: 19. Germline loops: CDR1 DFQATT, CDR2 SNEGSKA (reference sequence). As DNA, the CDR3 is TGCAGTGCTCCCCTCCCCAGACTAGCGGGTATACTGGGGCAGTACTTC. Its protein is CSAPLPRLAGILGQYF.

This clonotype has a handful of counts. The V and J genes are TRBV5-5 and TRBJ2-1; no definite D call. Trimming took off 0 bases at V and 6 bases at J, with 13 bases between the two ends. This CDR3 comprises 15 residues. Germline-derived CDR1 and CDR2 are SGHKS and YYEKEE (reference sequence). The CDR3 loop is CASSLALFNGNEQFF. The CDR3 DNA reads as TGTGCCAGCAGCTTGGCTTTATTTAATGGCAATGAGCAGTTCTTC.

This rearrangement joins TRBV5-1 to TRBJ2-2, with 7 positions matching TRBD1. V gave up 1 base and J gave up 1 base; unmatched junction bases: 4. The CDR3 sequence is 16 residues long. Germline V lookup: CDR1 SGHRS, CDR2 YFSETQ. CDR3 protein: CASSLYGQVNTGELFF. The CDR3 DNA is TGCGCCAGCAGCTTGTACGGACAGGTGAACACCGGGGAGCTGTTTTTT.

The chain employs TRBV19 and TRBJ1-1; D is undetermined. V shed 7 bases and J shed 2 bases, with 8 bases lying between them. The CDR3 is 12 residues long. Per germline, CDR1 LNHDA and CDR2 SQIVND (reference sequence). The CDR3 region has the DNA TGTGCCAGTATTTCCAGAAACACTGAAGCTTTCTTT. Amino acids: CASISRNTEAFF.

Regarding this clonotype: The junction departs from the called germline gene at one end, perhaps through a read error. The DNA for the CDR3 is TGTGCCAGCACCCAATTTGGTGGGGGGCAGTTCTTC. It encodes CASTQFGGGQFF. The chain uses TRBV14 and TRBJ2-1; D is perhaps TRBD1 or TRBD2 (5 bases each). This CDR3 is 12 amino acids long. Looked up from germline, CDR1 is SGHDN and CDR2 is FVKESK.

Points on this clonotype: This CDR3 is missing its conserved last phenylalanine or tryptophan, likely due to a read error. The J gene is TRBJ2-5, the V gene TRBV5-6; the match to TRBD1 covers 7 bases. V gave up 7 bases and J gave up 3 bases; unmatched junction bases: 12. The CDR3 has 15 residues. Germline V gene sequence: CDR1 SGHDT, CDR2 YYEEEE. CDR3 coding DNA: TGTGCCAGCGGATTTCGGAGGACAGGAAAAGAGACCCAGTACCTC. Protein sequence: CASGFRRTGKETQYL.

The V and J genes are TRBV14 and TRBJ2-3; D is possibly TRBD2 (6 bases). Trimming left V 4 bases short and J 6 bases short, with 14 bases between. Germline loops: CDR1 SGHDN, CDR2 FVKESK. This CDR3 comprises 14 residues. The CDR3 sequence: CASSRRLVSDTQYF. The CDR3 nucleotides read TGTGCCAGCAGCCGGCGACTAGTCAGCGATACGCAGTATTTT. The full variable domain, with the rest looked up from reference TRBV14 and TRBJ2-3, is EAGVTQFPSHSVIEKGQTVTLRCDPISGHDNLYWYRRVMGKEIKFLLHFVKESKQDESGMPNNRFLAERTGGTYSTLKVQPAELEDSGVYFCASSRRLVSDTQYFGPGTRLTVL.

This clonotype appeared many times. CDR3 residues: CASTGQTPNQPQHF. CDR3 bases: TGTGCCAGCACCGGACAGACCCCTAATCAGCCCCAGCATTTT. This chain connects TRBV28 to TRBJ1-5; tentative D call: TRBD1 (6 bases). Germline V gene sequence: CDR1 MDHEN, CDR2 SYDVKM. The CDR3 is 14 residues long. V shed 7 bases and J shed 4 bases, with 14 bases lying between them.

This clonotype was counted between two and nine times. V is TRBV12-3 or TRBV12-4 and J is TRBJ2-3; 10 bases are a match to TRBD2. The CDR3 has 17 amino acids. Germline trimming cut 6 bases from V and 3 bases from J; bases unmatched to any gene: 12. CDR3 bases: TGTGCCAGCAGCCCCCACCTAACTAGCGGGGTAACAGATACGCAGTATTTT. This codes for CASSPHLTSGVTDTQYF.